This T cell receptor (beta chain) was captured in a study of cytomegalovirus exposure and HLA in healthy donors. Vbeta (60) and Jbeta (13) primers were used in the PCR. The method was immunoSEQ multiplex PCR; TCRdb's version includes in-frame clones alone and lacks a portion of them. Of some 200,000 clones listed, 75% to 90% were seen once; the top ten hold 0.95% to 1.1%. There are 14 residues in the CDR3. Trimming stripped 4 bases from V and 2 bases from J, with 13 bases between. Germline CDR1 reads SGHRS; CDR2 reads YFSETQ. Points from the study as a whole: Within the data, a cluster of highly shared sequence variants was likely a sequencing artifact.

As to this clone: The target antigen is unknown.

The sequence derives from a young woman in good health and CMV-seronegative. The source material was PBMCs. The chain uses TRBV5-1 and TRBJ2-7; D may be TRBD1 (6 bases). CDR3 nucleotides: TGCGCCAGCAGCCGAGGACAGTTCGCCTACGAGCAGTACTTC. It encodes CASSRGQFAYEQYF.